These 23 T cell receptor beta chains came from one sample sequenced in a study of CD8+ T cells in alopecia areata (dated by TCRdb to the late 2010s). What the time point label conveys for this sample: more than three weeks on oral tofacitinib. Sample treatment or condition, as interpreted from the label and publication: oral pan-JAK inhibitor, 5-10 mg twice daily. Library preparation employed the immunoSEQ multiplex PCR assay. For TCR sequencing, RNA was extracted from every sample and reverse transcribed into cDNA to serve as template. Imported from immuneACCESS, the table was reduced by TCRdb to in-frame sequences with V and J called. These copies leave out some clones; in studies compared against another copy, an unresolved V gene accounts for under half, and the cause of the remainder is not known. In all, the sample holds 150,000 to 250,000 clones, and approximately 60% of those were seen once. About 3% of the sample comes from the top ten.

Sequenced material: CD4+ T cells sorted from blood, taken at week 4, from a patient treated with tofacitinib. These receptors were obtained from a human donor with alopecia areata.

This clone was recorded a few times. The chain is built from TRBV6-5 and TRBJ1-3, with TRBD1 as a possible D gene (5 bases). Germline V gene lookup returns CDR1 MNHEY and CDR2 SVGAGI. V was clipped by 5 bases and J by 6 bases, with 14 bases between them. This CDR3 has 14 residues. The CDR3 nucleotides read TGTGCCAGCAGTGCCGGCAGGGTCGCAAACACCATATATTTT. As protein: CASSAGRVANTIYF.

The rearrangement links TRBV30 to TRBJ1-5, with D unclear. The CDR3 is 13 residues long. Deletions cut 6 bases from V and 1 base from J, with 10 bases between. Per the germline V gene, CDR1 is GTSNPN and CDR2 is SVGIG (reference sequence). The CDR3 coding sequence is TGTGCCTGCCGCCCGGGGAGCAATCAGCCCCAGCATTTT. Protein product: CACRPGSNQPQHF.

This clone showed up just once. The sample carries other DNA sequences with the same CDR3. The chain combines TRBV29-1 with TRBJ2-5; a possible D gene is TRBD1 (6 bases). The V end lost 4 bases, the J end lost 0 bases, and 9 bases lay between the germline ends. The germline V gene encodes CDR1 SQVTM and CDR2 ANQGSEA. This CDR3 comprises 13 residues. This CDR3 is CSVGGLYQETQYF. The CDR3 region has the DNA TGCAGCGTTGGGGGGCTGTACCAAGAGACCCAGTACTTC.

The rearrangement links TRBV29-1 to TRBJ2-3; no reliable D call. Trimming removed 7 bases at V and 1 base at J, with 9 bases between. There are 12 residues in the CDR3. Germline loops: CDR1 SQVTM, CDR2 ANQGSEA. CDR3 DNA sequence: TGCAGCGCCGAATGGGGCACAGATACGCAGTATTTT. Translation: CSAEWGTDTQYF.

A few counts support this clone. This chain joins TRBV28 and TRBJ2-5; no clear D gene. The CDR3 has 12 residues. V was cut by 6 bases and J by 1 base, with 6 bases left in between. Germline CDR1 MDHEN, CDR2 SYDVKM. In DNA, the CDR3 is TGTGCCAGCAGCCCTTTCCAAGAGACCCAGTACTTC. It specifies CASSPFQETQYF.

Turning to this clone: Other DNA sequences in this sample translate to the same CDR3. J is TRBJ1-5 and V is TRBV30, with 8 bases fitting TRBD1. Germline assignment: CDR1 GTSNPN and CDR2 SVGIG (reference sequence). CDR3 length: 13 amino acids. Germline trimming cut 1 base from V and 4 bases from J; bases unmatched to any gene: 0. CDR3 protein: CAWSDRGNQPQHF. The CDR3 nucleotides are TGTGCCTGGAGTGACAGGGGGAATCAGCCCCAGCATTTT. The whole variable domain, remainder taken from reference TRBV30 and TRBJ1-5, is SQTIHQWPATLVQPVGSPLSLECTVEGTSNPNLYWYRQAAGRGLQLLFYSVGIGQISSEVPQNLSASRPQDRQFILSSKKLLLSDSGFYLCAWSDRGNQPQHFGDGTRLSIL.

This clone has only a few counts. The gene calls are TRBV25-1 and TRBJ2-4; D may be TRBD1 (5 bases). V lost 4 bases and J 7 bases, leaving 14 bases between the germline ends. Germline V lookup: CDR1 MGHDK, CDR2 SYGVNS. This CDR3 spans 14 amino acids. Here the CDR3 reads CASSALGKGNIQYF. The CDR3 bases are TGTGCCAGCAGTGCCCTAGGGAAGGGGAACATTCAGTACTTC.

The chain recombines TRBV5-4 with TRBJ2-5; tentatively, D is TRBD1 (6 bases). From germline, CDR1 is SGHNT and CDR2 YYREEE (reference sequence). The CDR3 has 16 amino acids. Trimming left V 0 bases short and J 2 bases short, with 14 bases between. The CDR3 nucleotides are TGTGCCAGCAGCTTGGTTAGGGGGTCCGTTCAAGAGACCCAGTACTTC. Protein: CASSLVRGSVQETQYF.

The chain is built from TRBV10-3 and TRBJ2-5; TRBD1 matches 10 bases. Unmatched junction bases numbered 13, after V lost 10 bases and J lost 2 bases. The CDR3 has 16 residues. Per the germline V gene, CDR1 is ENHRY and CDR2 is SYGVKD. This chain's CDR3 is CATALSGTGVQETQYF. The CDR3 DNA reads as TGTGCCACCGCCCTTTCCGGGACAGGGGTACAAGAGACCCAGTACTTC.

V usage is TRBV4-1 and J usage is TRBJ2-6; TRBD1 matches at 11 bases. CDR1 and CDR2 from the germline V gene are MGHRA and YSYEKL. After removal of 5 bases from V and 4 bases from J, the junction contained 13 bases not matched to a gene. The CDR3 runs to 19 residues. CDR3 amino acids: CASSSRVGTGGSGANVLTF. The CDR3 bases are TGCGCCAGCAGCTCTCGGGTGGGGACAGGGGGTTCCGGGGCCAACGTCCTGACTTTC.

The V gene is TRBV7-8, the J gene TRBJ2-5; D uncertain. V lost 0 bases to trimming and J lost 5 bases, with 13 bases between them. Germline CDR1 and CDR2: SGHVS and FQNEAQ. The CDR3 consists of 15 residues. CDR3 sequence reads: CASSLALELLETQYF. DNA for the CDR3: TGTGCCAGCAGCTTAGCGCTAGAACTATTGGAGACCCAGTACTTC.

J is TRBJ2-1 and V is TRBV29-1; 12 bases agree with TRBD2. The CDR3 has 18 residues. Germline CDR1 reads SQVTM; CDR2 reads ANQGSEA. V was pared by 1 base and J by 10 bases, with 17 bases of the junction left unmatched. The CDR3 DNA reads TGCAGCGTTGAAGCCCCGTTTAGAGGACTAGCGGGGAGAAAGGAGCAGTTCTTC. This codes for CSVEAPFRGLAGRKEQFF.

This clone was recorded a few times. The CDR3 here is CASSDREGNQPQHF. CDR3 DNA sequence: TGTGCCAGTTCGGACAGGGAGGGCAATCAGCCCCAGCATTTT. The rearrangement links TRBV19 to TRBJ1-5; the match to TRBD1 covers 8 bases. V lost 8 bases and J lost 2; bases outside the gene matches: 5. Germline CDR1 is LNHDA and CDR2 is SQIVND (reference sequence). This CDR3 is 14 amino acids long.

This chain connects TRBV29-1 to TRBJ1-2; D is possibly TRBD1 (6 bases). Germline V lookup: CDR1 SQVTM, CDR2 ANQGSEA. The CDR3 extends over 12 amino acids. Trimming pared 4 bases from V and 6 bases from J, leaving 12 bases between. The CDR3 sequence is CSVVTGQNGYTF. CDR3 DNA sequence: TGCAGCGTTGTAACAGGGCAGAATGGCTACACCTTC.

The rearrangement joins TRBV7-2 to TRBJ1-5, with unresolved D. Between the trimmed V and J ends, which lost 1 base and 4 bases, there was a span of 11 bases. The CDR3 extends over 15 amino acids. Germline CDR1 is SGHTA and CDR2 is FQGNSA. This CDR3 reads CASSLDGDLNQPQHF. The DNA of the CDR3 is TGTGCCAGCAGCTTAGACGGAGACTTGAATCAGCCCCAGCATTTT.

This chain connects TRBV30 to TRBJ2-7, with TRBD1 as a possible D gene (6 bases). Looked up from germline, CDR1 is GTSNPN and CDR2 is SVGIG (reference sequence). The CDR3 length is 15 residues. Between the trimmed V and J ends, which lost 2 bases and 6 bases, there was a span of 20 bases. Here the CDR3 DNA reads TGTGCCTGGAGTTCTAGGGACACTACCCTGAGCGAGCAGTACTTC. Translating gives CAWSSRDTTLSEQYF.

The chain's CDR3 is CASGLTKETQYF. CDR3 bases: TGTGCCAGTGGACTAACGAAAGAGACCCAGTACTTC. The J gene is TRBJ2-5, the V gene TRBV10-3; D is possibly TRBD2 (6 bases). CDR1 and CDR2 from the germline V gene are ENHRY and SYGVKD. V lost 10 bases to trimming and J lost 3 bases, with 12 bases between them. The CDR3 runs 12 residues.

The chain combines TRBV29-1 with TRBJ2-7; the D is unclear. CDR1 SQVTM and CDR2 ANQGSEA come from the germline V gene. CDR3 length equals 14 residues. V was pared by 4 bases and J by 3 bases, with 16 bases between. The CDR3, as DNA: TGCAGCGTTGCCCGAGTGGTCTTCGACTACGAGCAGTACTTC. It encodes CSVARVVFDYEQYF.

This chain joins TRBV4-3 and TRBJ1-2; possibly TRBD1 for D (6 bases). CDR3 length equals 15 residues. V lost 4 bases and J 4 bases, leaving 16 bases between the germline ends. Looked up from germline, CDR1 is LGHNA and CDR2 is YSLEER. The CDR3 nucleotides are TGCGCCAGCAGCCCTCAGACAGGCTCTTTCTATGGCTACACCTTC. Its protein is CASSPQTGSFYGYTF.

This clone has just a few counts. This chain uses TRBV1 with TRBJ2-2; TRBD1, the table's D call, was not compared with the DNA. TRBV1 is annotated as a pseudogene. The CDR3 contains 17 residues. CDR3 coding DNA: TGCACCAGCAGCCACTTATCAGACAGGGGCCACACCGGGGAGCTGTTTTTT. Residues: CTSSHLSDRGHTGELFF.

The V gene is TRBV4-2, the J gene TRBJ1-2; D not resolved. This CDR3 region has 16 residues. The germline V gene has CDR1 LGHNA and CDR2 YNFKEQ. With 0 bases removed from V and 0 bases from J, the gap between germline ends came to 11 bases. DNA for the CDR3: TGTGCCAGCAGCCAAGATGCAACAGAAGCTAACTATGGCTACACCTTC. Translated, it gives CASSQDATEANYGYTF.

The rearrangement joins TRBV27 to TRBJ2-1; D is ambiguous. Between the trimmed V and J ends, which lost 1 base and 6 bases, there was a span of 10 bases. The CDR3 covers 14 residues. Germline CDR1 reads MNHEY; CDR2 reads SMNVEV (reference sequence). CDR3: CASSLWRSGNEQFF. Here the CDR3 DNA reads TGTGCCAGCAGTTTATGGCGATCCGGCAATGAGCAGTTCTTC.

This clone was seen a few times. This chain uses TRBV30 with TRBJ2-1; D remains ambiguous. CDR3 size: 11 residues. Per the germline V gene, CDR1 is GTSNPN and CDR2 is SVGIG (reference sequence). V gave up 1 base and J gave up 7 bases, with 5 bases separating them. The CDR3: CAWSGSNEQFF. The CDR3 DNA reads TGTGCCTGGAGTGGGTCTAATGAGCAGTTCTTC. Full variable domain (remainder filled in from reference TRBV30 and TRBJ2-1): SQTIHQWPATLVQPVGSPLSLECTVEGTSNPNLYWYRQAAGRGLQLLFYSVGIGQISSEVPQNLSASRPQDRQFILSSKKLLLSDSGFYLCAWSGSNEQFFGPGTRLTVL.